The 27 T cell receptor beta chains below come from one sample, sequenced in a study of patients and donors after allogeneic stem cell transplantation. TCRdb re-called the RT-PCR reads with MiXCR, one entry per CDR3 protein. The sample has some 230,000 distinct CDR3 sequences; around 14% are singletons. The specimen was blood, either unsorted or a sorted T cell fraction (not recorded which). The receptors were gathered from a human donor who was either an allogeneic HSCT recipient or a stem cell or donor lymphocyte infusion donor (not recorded which). It is not recorded whose cells these are; they may come from a transplant donor.

V and J are TRBV5-1 and TRBJ2-7, with D perhaps TRBD2 (5 bases). V gave up 4 bases and J gave up 2 bases, with 16 bases separating them. Germline V lookup: CDR1 SGHRS, CDR2 YFSETQ. The CDR3 has 15 residues. DNA of the CDR3: TGCGCCAGCAGCCCGGACGGGGATCCCACCTACGAGCAGTACTTC. It translates to CASSPDGDPTYEQYF. The full variable domain, in which reference TRBV5-1 and TRBJ2-7 provide the parts outside the CDR3, is KAGVTQTPRYLIKTRGQQVTLSCSPISGHRSVSWYQQTPGQGLQFLFEYFSETQRNKGNFPGRFSGRQFSNSRSEMNVSTLELGDSALYLCASSPDGDPTYEQYFGPGTRLTVT.

This rearrangement joins TRBV11-1 to TRBJ2-3; D is unresolved. The CDR3 runs 13 residues. V was pared by 7 bases and J by 0 bases, with 8 bases between. CDR1 SGHAT and CDR2 FQDESV come from the germline V gene (reference sequence). The CDR3 DNA reads as TGTGCCAGCACAGTGACTAGCACAGATACGCAGTATTTT. It translates to CASTVTSTDTQYF.

This clonotype turned up a few times. This sequence joins TRBV7-2 and TRBJ2-4; no clear D. Trimming stripped 1 base from V and 7 bases from J, with 8 bases between. This CDR3 comprises 13 residues. Germline loops: CDR1 SGHTA, CDR2 FQGNSA. The DNA for the CDR3 is TGTGCCAGCAGCTTAGTGACGGAGAACATTCAGTACTTC. It specifies CASSLVTENIQYF.

The V and J genes are TRBV20-1 and TRBJ2-7, with 9 bases lining up with TRBD2. The CDR3 sequence is 14 residues long. V trimming: 6 bases; J trimming: 0 bases; junction bases outside the gene matches: 6. The V gene's germline CDR1 is DFQATT and CDR2 SNEGSKA (reference sequence). CDR3 coding DNA: TGCAGTGCCGAGCGGGGGGATTCCTCCTACGAGCAGTACTTC. Protein sequence: CSAERGDSSYEQYF.

The chain carries TRBV9 and TRBJ2-1; TRBD2 is a possible D gene (5 bases). The V and J ends lost 4 bases and 9 bases respectively, with 14 bases between them. CDR3 length: 13 residues. Germline CDR1 is SGDLS and CDR2 is YYNGEE. CDR3 nucleotide sequence: TGTGCCAGCAGCCCGAAGAGCCGGGGTGAGCAGTTCTTC. This codes for CASSPKSRGEQFF.

This clonotype turned up a few times. This chain joins TRBV27 and TRBJ2-5; D perhaps matches TRBD1 (5 bases). This CDR3 region has 15 residues. Per the germline V gene, CDR1 is MNHEY and CDR2 is SMNVEV (reference sequence). The V end was cut by 5 bases, the J end by 7 bases, with 20 bases between. CDR3 DNA: TGTGCCAGCAGTACTCGACAGACCGGCCTCCGGACCCAGTACTTC. Encoded protein: CASSTRQTGLRTQYF.

The rearrangement joins TRBV3-1 to TRBJ1-4, with 7 bases lining up with TRBD1. The CDR3 has 19 amino acids. In germline, CDR1 is LGHDT, CDR2 YNNKEL (reference sequence). The V segment lost 1 base and the J segment 6 bases; nucleotides outside the gene matches: 17. CDR3 loop: CASSQARARGNLEDEKLFF. As DNA, the CDR3 is TGTGCCAGCAGCCAAGCCCGAGCCAGGGGGAATTTGGAGGATGAAAAACTGTTTTTT. Full variable domain (missing parts from reference TRBV3-1 and TRBJ1-4): DTAVSQTPKYLVTQMGNDKSIKCEQNLGHDTMYWYKQDSKKFLKIMFSYNNKELIINETVPNRFSPKSPDKAHLNLHINSLELGDSAVYFCASSQARARGNLEDEKLFFGSGTQLSVL.

This clonotype was recorded at least ten times. The rearrangement joins TRBV5-1 to TRBJ1-5; D remains ambiguous. The germline gives CDR1 SGHRS, CDR2 YFSETQ. Trimming stripped 0 bases from V and 3 bases from J, with 13 bases between. The CDR3 consists of 16 residues. CDR3 in amino acids: CASSLGSGGVNQPQHF. CDR3 in DNA: TGCGCCAGCAGCTTGGGGTCCGGCGGGGTCAATCAGCCCCAGCATTTT.

This clonotype was observed a handful of times. The rearrangement links TRBV20-1 to TRBJ2-7; weak D call: TRBD2 (6 bases). The CDR3 contains 15 residues. V lost 6 bases to trimming and J lost 0 bases, with 18 bases between them. Germline V gives CDR1 DFQATT, CDR2 SNEGSKA (reference sequence). Written as DNA, the CDR3 is TGCAGTGCCCACGCGGGGAACCACCTCTCCTACGAGCAGTACTTC. This codes for CSAHAGNHLSYEQYF.

The chain employs TRBV24-1 and TRBJ2-5; TRBD1 agrees at 7 bases. The CDR3 is 16 amino acids. J was trimmed by 9 bases and V by 4 bases; bases with no gene match: 16. CDR1 is KGHDR and CDR2 is SFDVKD in the germline V gene. The CDR3 nucleotides read TGTGCCACCAGTGACTCTACACGGACACCTGACAGGGCCCAGTACTTC. Its protein is CATSDSTRTPDRAQYF.

This clonotype has just a few counts. CDR3 bases: TGTGCCAGCAGCTGGGACAACGTAGGCTATGGCTACACCTTC. This codes for CASSWDNVGYGYTF. The rearrangement links TRBV7-2 to TRBJ1-2, with a weak D call TRBD1 (6 bases). This CDR3 comprises 14 residues. The V and J ends lost 4 bases and 4 bases respectively, with 13 bases between them. Germline assignment: CDR1 SGHTA and CDR2 FQGNSA.

This clonotype was seen a handful of times. The chain uses TRBV20-1 and TRBJ2-2; 8 nucleotides agree with TRBD1. Germline CDR1 and CDR2: DFQATT and SNEGSKA (reference sequence). CDR3 length: 15 amino acids. The V gene end was trimmed by 5 bases and the J gene end by 4 bases; junction bases not matched to a gene: 9. In nucleotides, the CDR3 is TGCAGTGCTGAGGACAGGGCCCTGCCCACCGGGGAGCTGTTTTTT. It specifies CSAEDRALPTGELFF.

Remarks on this clonotype: With a much larger clone just one base away, this may be a read error. Because the CDR3 is missing its conserved closing phenylalanine or tryptophan, this is likely a read error. V and J are TRBV7-2 and TRBJ1-2; TRBD1 matches 7 bases. J gave up 7 bases and V 1 base, and 9 bases lay outside the gene matches. The CDR3 runs 15 residues. CDR1 is SGHTA, CDR2 FQGNSA, per germline. This CDR3 reads CASSLDRGLSPGYTI. The CDR3 bases are TGTGCCAGCAGCTTAGATAGGGGGCTCTCTCCTGGCTACACCATC.

This clonotype was recorded a few times. The V call is TRBV7-2, the J call TRBJ1-1, with D maybe TRBD1 (5 bases). V shed 1 base and J shed 8 bases, with 11 bases lying between them. The V gene's germline CDR1 is SGHTA and CDR2 FQGNSA. The CDR3 consists of 13 residues. The CDR3 loop reads CASSLDRTREAFF. The CDR3 DNA reads TGTGCCAGCAGCTTAGATCGGACACGGGAAGCTTTCTTT. The full variable domain, rest sourced from reference TRBV7-2 and TRBJ1-1, is GAGVSQSPSNKVTEKGKDVELRCDPISGHTALYWYRQSLGQGLEFLIYFQGNSAPDKSGLPSDRFSAERTGGSVSTLTIQRTQQEDSAVYLCASSLDRTREAFFGQGTRLTVV.

This clonotype was picked up a small number of times. This sequence joins TRBV27 and TRBJ2-1; perhaps D is TRBD1 or TRBD2 (5 bases each). The germline V gene has CDR1 MNHEY and CDR2 SMNVEV (reference sequence). The CDR3 runs to 13 residues. Trimming took 8 bases from V and 4 from J, leaving 12 bases between them. The CDR3 nucleotides read TGTGCCAGCTTGGGGGTCTCTTACAATGAGCAGTTCTTC. Its protein is CASLGVSYNEQFF.

This clonotype came up a few times. J is TRBJ2-3 and V is TRBV29-1; unclear D gene. V was cut by 6 bases and J by 0 bases, with 10 bases left in between. The CDR3 sequence is 13 residues long. Germline CDR1 reads SQVTM; CDR2 reads ANQGSEA. The CDR3 DNA is TGCAGCGTCATCACTGACAGCACAGATACGCAGTATTTT. It specifies CSVITDSTDTQYF.

Ten or more counts support this clonotype. The CDR3 reads CASSSALGVETQYF. The CDR3 region has the DNA TGCGCCAGCAGCTCAGCGTTGGGCGTGGAGACCCAGTACTTC. V gene TRBV5-1 combines with J gene TRBJ2-5; D gene uncertain. CDR1 is SGHRS and CDR2 is YFSETQ in the germline V gene. V was pared by 3 bases and J by 5 bases, with 14 bases between. This CDR3 comprises 14 residues.

The chain has TRBV29-1 and TRBJ1-2; D is uncertain. Trimming cost V 3 bases and J 4 bases, with 9 bases left between them. CDR1 SQVTM and CDR2 ANQGSEA come from the germline V gene. The CDR3 has 12 residues. This CDR3 is CSVDGQLYGYTF. The CDR3 DNA reads as TGCAGCGTTGATGGGCAGCTCTATGGCTACACCTTC.

The rearrangement links TRBV6-5 to TRBJ1-2; tentative D call: TRBD1 (5 bases). Germline V gene data show CDR1 as MNHEY and CDR2 as SVGAGI. V shed 2 bases and J shed 2 bases, with 9 bases lying between them. CDR3 size: 14 residues. CDR3 nucleotides: TGTGCCAGCAGTTACCTACAGGAAAACTATGGCTACACCTTC. Translation: CASSYLQENYGYTF.

The chain carries TRBV5-1 and TRBJ2-7; D gene uncertain. CDR1 SGHRS and CDR2 YFSETQ come from the germline V gene. The CDR3 contains 14 residues. The ends were cut back, 3 bases at V and 0 bases at J, with 10 bases in the middle. The CDR3 spells CASSYDTASYEQYF. In DNA, the CDR3 is TGCGCCAGCAGCTACGACACGGCCTCCTACGAGCAGTACTTC.

V usage is TRBV12-2 and J usage is TRBJ2-5. TRBV12-2 is termed a pseudogene. The CDR3 runs to 13 residues. The CDR3 nucleotides are TGTGCAAGCCCCAACGTGGGACAAGAGACCCAGTACTTC. Its protein is CASPNVGQETQYF.

This clonotype was observed at least ten times. The rearrangement uses TRBV5-1 and TRBJ1-1, with D possibly being TRBD1 (6 bases). V was clipped by 4 bases and J by 6 bases, with 10 bases between them. Germline CDR1 reads SGHRS; CDR2 reads YFSETQ. This CDR3 contains 12 residues. Here the CDR3 reads CASSREGAEAFF. In DNA, the CDR3 is TGCGCCAGCAGCCGAGAGGGGGCTGAAGCTTTCTTT.

In its sample, this clonotype was seen many times. This chain connects TRBV4-1 to TRBJ2-5; D may be TRBD2 (6 bases). The CDR3 runs to 15 residues. V lost 0 bases and J lost 6, with 14 bases in between. Per germline, CDR1 MGHRA and CDR2 YSYEKL. DNA for the CDR3: TGCGCCAGCAGCCAAGATCCCGGGACTGAGAAGACCCAGTACTTC. This codes for CASSQDPGTEKTQYF.

This clonotype was counted many times. The chain joins TRBV20-1 to TRBJ1-5; tentative D call: TRBD1 (6 bases). CDR3 size: 15 residues. Germline CDR1 is DFQATT and CDR2 is SNEGSKA (reference sequence). The V end was cut by 0 bases, the J end by 3 bases, with 12 bases between. CDR3 region: CSARDPRGDNQPQHF. The CDR3 DNA sequence: TGCAGTGCTAGAGATCCCAGGGGAGACAATCAGCCCCAGCATTTT.

This clonotype was counted only a few times. V gene TRBV7-2 combines with J gene TRBJ2-5, with 9 nucleotides matching TRBD1. This CDR3 region has 15 residues. The germline CDR1 and CDR2 sequences are SGHTA and FQGNSA. V was clipped by 3 bases and J by 2 bases; unmatched bases: 4. This chain's CDR3 is CASSFDRGRQETQYF. As DNA, the CDR3 is TGTGCCAGCAGCTTTGACAGGGGGAGGCAAGAGACCCAGTACTTC.

The V gene is TRBV7-3, the J gene TRBJ2-3; 8 bases match TRBD2. There are 14 residues in the CDR3. V shed 5 bases and J 5 bases; nucleotides not matched to a gene: 6. Germline lookup yields CDR1 SGHTA and CDR2 FQGTGA. This CDR3 reads CASSRGGLLDTQYF. CDR3 nucleotides: TGTGCCAGCAGCCGGGGGGGACTTCTAGATACGCAGTATTTT.

J is TRBJ2-1 and V is TRBV2; 7 positions agree with TRBD1. Trimming cost V 10 bases and J 3 bases; bases outside gene matches: 9. Looked up from germline, CDR1 is SNHLY and CDR2 is FYNNEI. The CDR3 has 14 residues. This CDR3 reads CATTETGIYNEQFF. In DNA, the CDR3 is TGTGCCACAACAGAGACAGGGATCTACAATGAGCAGTTCTTC.